One and the same sample provided the 32 T cell receptor beta chains below, sequenced in a study of T cell responses to AZD1222 COVID-19 vaccine. Produced via immunoSEQ multiplex PCR; TCRdb's table is partial and in-frame only. Here the sample spans 150,000 or so clones, around 92% being singletons. The material was peripheral blood, obtained 28 days after the second AZD1222 dose. The receptors derive from an adult who received the AZD1222 COVID-19 vaccine.

This rearrangement joins TRBV10-3 to TRBJ1-5; possible D gene TRBD1, 6 bases. Between the trimmed V and J ends, which lost 1 base and 5 bases, there was a span of 12 bases. Looked up from germline, CDR1 is ENHRY and CDR2 is SYGVKD. The CDR3 has 15 amino acids. DNA of the CDR3: TGTGCCATCAGTGAGTTCGGACAGCCATATCAGCCCCAGCATTTT. This translates into CAISEFGQPYQPQHF.

This chain uses TRBV2 with TRBJ1-1; no definite D call. CDR3 length: 16 amino acids. The germline V gene has CDR1 SNHLY and CDR2 FYNNEI. Trimming removed 5 bases from V and 0 bases from J, with 16 bases in between. CDR3 residues: CASSLPAGRMNTEAFF. CDR3 nucleotide sequence: TGTGCCAGCAGTCTCCCGGCGGGTAGAATGAACACTGAAGCTTTCTTT.

This sequence joins TRBV7-9 and TRBJ1-2; 8 bases are a match to TRBD1. Germline lookup yields CDR1 SEHNR and CDR2 FQNEAQ (reference sequence). V trimming: 7 bases; J trimming: 4 bases; junction bases outside the gene matches: 11. The CDR3 length is 15 residues. CDR3 sequence (DNA): TGTGCCAGCACCCCTTCCCAGGGGGCGACCTATGGCTACACCTTC. Its protein product is CASTPSQGATYGYTF.

V and J are TRBV5-8 and TRBJ2-1; D possibly corresponds to TRBD1 (5 bases). Per the germline V gene, CDR1 is SGHTS and CDR2 is YDEGEE. The CDR3 sequence is 15 residues long. Trimming removed 1 base at V and 0 bases at J, with 8 bases between. CDR3 sequence: CASSLRGGSYNEQFF. DNA for the CDR3: TGTGCCAGCAGCTTGAGGGGCGGCTCCTACAATGAGCAGTTCTTC. The variable domain in full, completed from reference TRBV5-8 and TRBJ2-1, reads EAGVTQSPTHLIKTRGQQATLRCSPISGHTSVYWYQQALGLGLQFLLWYDEGEERNRGNFPPRFSGRQFPNYSSELNVNALELEDSALYLCASSLRGGSYNEQFFGPGTRLTVL.

Worth noting for this clone: The same CDR3 also results from other DNA sequences found in this sample. This chain connects TRBV28 to TRBJ2-1; no definite D call. CDR1 is MDHEN, CDR2 SYDVKM, per germline. CDR3 size: 13 residues. Trimming stripped 3 bases from V and 6 bases from J, with 9 bases between. CDR3 sequence (DNA): TGTGCCAGCAGTTTGCCGGTACTCAATGAGCAGTTCTTC. Translation gives CASSLPVLNEQFF.

The chain employs TRBV5-1 and TRBJ1-6; no firm D call. CDR1 and CDR2 from the germline V gene are SGHRS and YFSETQ. Trimming removed 2 bases at V and 0 bases at J, with 9 bases between. The CDR3 length is 16 residues. The CDR3 sequence: CASSLDASSYNSPLHF. Written as DNA, the CDR3 is TGCGCCAGCAGCTTAGACGCGAGCTCCTATAATTCACCCCTCCACTTT.

This clone was found once. The chain recombines TRBV11-2 with TRBJ1-4, with unresolved D. Germline lookup yields CDR1 SGHAT and CDR2 FQNNGV. This CDR3 contains 13 residues. Between the trimmed V and J ends, which lost 3 bases and 7 bases, there was a span of 9 bases. CDR3 protein: CASSFGVGEKLFF. CDR3 coding DNA: TGTGCCAGCAGCTTCGGGGTTGGTGAAAAACTGTTTTTT.

This clone was observed a single time. This chain uses TRBV6-5 with TRBJ1-6; no definite D call. The V end lost 5 bases, the J end lost 3 bases, and 11 bases lay between the germline ends. CDR3 length equals 15 residues. Germline CDR1 reads MNHEY; CDR2 reads SVGAGI. Here the CDR3 reads CASSRPTLYNSPLHF. CDR3 in DNA: TGTGCCAGCAGTCGCCCCACGCTCTATAATTCACCCCTCCACTTT.

The rearrangement uses TRBV10-3 and TRBJ2-7, with 11 positions matching TRBD1. The germline gives CDR1 ENHRY, CDR2 SYGVKD. The length of the CDR3 is 15 residues. With V trimmed by 6 bases and J by 3 bases, 7 bases remained unmatched. The CDR3 reads CAIRAGTGGDYEQYF. The CDR3 DNA reads as TGTGCCATCAGGGCTGGGACAGGGGGGGACTACGAGCAGTACTTC.

This clone was seen only once. The rearrangement links TRBV11-2 to TRBJ2-3; 8 bases line up with TRBD1. CDR3 length: 16 amino acids. The J segment lost 5 bases and the V segment lost 5 bases, leaving 12 bases of the junction unmatched. Germline values: CDR1 SGHAT, CDR2 FQNNGV. Here the CDR3 DNA reads TGTGCCAGCAGCCCCGGGCAGGGGGCTTCTCTAGATACGCAGTATTTT. Protein product: CASSPGQGASLDTQYF.

The V gene is TRBV7-9, the J gene TRBJ1-2; D may be TRBD1 (5 bases). Germline V lookup: CDR1 SEHNR, CDR2 FQNEAQ (reference sequence). This CDR3 region has 14 residues. V dropped 1 base and J dropped 8 bases, with 14 bases sitting between them. CDR3 sequence: CASSLGIGDGGYTF. The DNA for the CDR3 is TGTGCCAGCAGCTTAGGGATCGGGGACGGCGGCTACACCTTC.

The V call is TRBV7-9, the J call TRBJ1-4, with D unclear. Germline V CDR1 and CDR2: SEHNR, FQNEAQ (reference sequence). The V gene lost 1 base and the J gene lost 14 bases, with 11 bases spanning the gap. The CDR3 loop spans 12 amino acids. In nucleotides, the CDR3 is TGTGCCAGCAGCTTAGATGGGCAGACCCTGTTTTTT. Residues: CASSLDGQTLFF.

The chain combines TRBV6-5 with TRBJ2-7, with D unresolved. This CDR3 has 14 residues. The germline V gene has CDR1 MNHEY and CDR2 SVGAGI. Between the trimmed V and J ends, which lost 0 bases and 0 bases, there was a span of 6 bases. The CDR3: CASSYSESSYEQYF. CDR3 DNA: TGTGCCAGCAGTTACTCCGAGAGCTCCTACGAGCAGTACTTC.

V and J are TRBV7-2 and TRBJ1-2, with D unclear. V lost 0 bases, J lost 5 bases, and 7 bases lay in between. This CDR3 is 13 amino acids long. Germline loops: CDR1 SGHTA, CDR2 FQGNSA. In DNA, the CDR3 is TGTGCCAGCAGCTTAGCGGAGGGATATGGCTACACCTTC. The encoded protein is CASSLAEGYGYTF.

The chain links TRBV5-4 to TRBJ1-1; 7 nucleotides match TRBD1. With V trimmed by 4 bases and J by 8 bases, 5 bases remained unmatched. The CDR3 is 12 residues long. CDR1 SGHNT and CDR2 YYREEE come from the germline V gene (reference sequence). The DNA for the CDR3 is TGTGCCAGCAGCGACCTGACAGGGGAAGCTTTCTTT. Its translation: CASSDLTGEAFF.

This clone was detected only once. This chain joins TRBV7-2 and TRBJ1-1; 7 bases fit TRBD1. Per the germline V gene, CDR1 is SGHTA and CDR2 is FQGNSA. Unmatched junction bases numbered 10, after V lost 4 bases and J lost 5 bases. This CDR3 spans 15 amino acids. The CDR3 here is CASSSRNTGVTEAFF. The CDR3 DNA is TGTGCCAGCAGCTCTCGCAATACAGGGGTAACTGAAGCTTTCTTT.

Of note for this clone: Other DNA sequences within the sample encode an identical CDR3. The chain employs TRBV5-4 and TRBJ2-2; D not certain. V lost 3 bases to trimming and J lost 0 bases, with 0 bases between them. Per germline, CDR1 SGHNT and CDR2 YYREEE (reference sequence). The CDR3 contains 12 residues. CDR3 coding DNA: TGTGCCAGCAGCTCGAACACCGGGGAGCTGTTTTTT. Encoded protein: CASSSNTGELFF.

V is TRBV27 and J is TRBJ2-7; 8 bases are a match to TRBD2. The CDR3 runs to 15 residues. Germline V gene lookup returns CDR1 MNHEY and CDR2 SMNVEV (reference sequence). V lost 5 bases and J lost 0; bases outside the gene matches: 6. CDR3 protein: CASSPGGARSYEQYF. CDR3 DNA sequence: TGTGCCAGCAGTCCCGGGGGGGCCCGCTCCTACGAGCAGTACTTC.

This rearrangement joins TRBV5-8 to TRBJ2-7; D might be TRBD2 (5 bases). CDR1 and CDR2 (germline): SGHTS, YDEGEE. The CDR3 runs to 15 residues. V was pared by 2 bases and J by 2 bases, with 14 bases between. CDR3 nucleotides: TGTGCCAGCAGCTTCGAGGGTTGGAAAACCTACGAGCAGTACTTC. Translating it yields CASSFEGWKTYEQYF. Together with reference TRBV5-8 and TRBJ2-7, the CDR3 gives the full variable domain: EAGVTQSPTHLIKTRGQQATLRCSPISGHTSVYWYQQALGLGLQFLLWYDEGEERNRGNFPPRFSGRQFPNYSSELNVNALELEDSALYLCASSFEGWKTYEQYFGPGTRLTVT.

The J gene is TRBJ1-3, the V gene TRBV6-5; 8 bases align to TRBD1. The V gene's germline CDR1 is MNHEY and CDR2 SVGAGI. This CDR3 region has 16 residues. V shed 0 bases and J 5 bases; nucleotides not matched to a gene: 6. The DNA for the CDR3 is TGTGCCAGCAGTTACTCGTGGACAGGGATCCGAAACACCATATATTTT. As protein: CASSYSWTGIRNTIYF.

This clone was counted once. V gene TRBV7-2 combines with J gene TRBJ1-1; D possibly corresponds to TRBD1 (6 bases). Trimming pared 6 bases from V and 0 bases from J, leaving 11 bases between. Germline CDR1 and CDR2: SGHTA and FQGNSA. CDR3 length: 14 amino acids. CDR3 sequence reads: CASRSDRMNTEAFF. The CDR3 DNA follows: TGTGCCAGCAGATCAGACAGGATGAACACTGAAGCTTTCTTT. The full variable domain, completed using reference TRBV7-2 and TRBJ1-1, is GAGVSQSPSNKVTEKGKDVELRCDPISGHTALYWYRQSLGQGLEFLIYFQGNSAPDKSGLPSDRFSAERTGGSVSTLTIQRTQQEDSAVYLCASRSDRMNTEAFFGQGTRLTVV.

This clone showed up just once. The gene calls are TRBV5-1 and TRBJ1-1, with TRBD1 as a possible D gene (5 bases). The CDR3 spans 14 residues. Germline V gene data show CDR1 as SGHRS and CDR2 as YFSETQ. V shed 4 bases and J shed 6 bases, with 16 bases lying between them. The DNA of the CDR3 is TGCGCCAGCAGCACAGGTGCGGGGGTCCCTGAAGCTTTCTTT. Translating gives CASSTGAGVPEAFF. Supplemented by reference TRBV5-1 and TRBJ1-1, the full variable domain reads KAGVTQTPRYLIKTRGQQVTLSCSPISGHRSVSWYQQTPGQGLQFLFEYFSETQRNKGNFPGRFSGRQFSNSRSEMNVSTLELGDSALYLCASSTGAGVPEAFFGQGTRLTVV.

V usage is TRBV28 and J usage is TRBJ1-2; no reliable D call. Germline assignment: CDR1 MDHEN and CDR2 SYDVKM. The CDR3 spans 12 residues. The V end was cut by 3 bases, the J end by 4 bases, with 6 bases between. The CDR3 DNA sequence: TGTGCCAGCAGTTTTTATTCCTATGGCTACACCTTC. It codes for CASSFYSYGYTF.

The chain combines TRBV2 with TRBJ1-1; TRBD1 matches 10 bases. The trim removed 10 bases at V and 1 base at J, leaving 3 bases unmatched. The CDR3 contains 13 residues. CDR1 is SNHLY and CDR2 is FYNNEI in the germline V gene. CDR3 region: CANRQGANTEAFF. CDR3 in DNA: TGTGCCAACCGACAGGGGGCGAACACTGAAGCTTTCTTT.

This clone was seen just once. The CDR3 sequence: CASSPGQGATNEKLFF. CDR3 nucleotide sequence: TGTGCCAGCAGCCCGGGACAGGGGGCGACTAATGAAAAACTGTTTTTT. The chain combines TRBV7-9 with TRBJ1-4, with 12 bases aligning to TRBD1. V lost 5 bases, J lost 2 bases, and 3 bases stayed unmatched. CDR3 length: 16 amino acids. In germline, CDR1 is SEHNR, CDR2 FQNEAQ (reference sequence).

The chain has TRBV20-1 and TRBJ1-1; no definite D call. The CDR3 extends over 12 amino acids. Trimming took 3 bases from V and 5 from J, leaving 10 bases between them. The germline CDR1 and CDR2 sequences are DFQATT and SNEGSKA (reference sequence). In nucleotides, the CDR3 is TGCAGTGCTAGTCCAAGGGAAACTGAAGCTTTCTTT. This codes for CSASPRETEAFF.

The J gene is TRBJ1-2, the V gene TRBV6-5, with 9 bases fitting TRBD1. The V gene end was trimmed by 7 bases and the J gene end by 8 bases; junction bases not matched to a gene: 14. The V gene's germline CDR1 is MNHEY and CDR2 SVGAGI. This CDR3 is built from 15 residues. CDR3 amino acids: CASIRDRAGLGGYTF. CDR3 bases: TGTGCCAGCATCCGGGACAGGGCCGGTCTAGGAGGCTACACCTTC.

The CDR3 spells CASSEGGEAFF. In DNA, the CDR3 is TGTGCCAGCAGTGAAGGGGGCGAGGCTTTCTTT. The chain is built from TRBV14 and TRBJ1-1; 7 bases map to TRBD1. This CDR3 is built from 11 residues. CDR1 and CDR2 from the germline V gene are SGHDN and FVKESK. The V gene end was trimmed by 6 bases and the J gene end by 11 bases; junction bases not matched to a gene: 6.

The J gene is TRBJ2-5, the V gene TRBV7-9; a possible D gene is TRBD1 (5 bases). Germline V gene sequence: CDR1 SEHNR, CDR2 FQNEAQ (reference sequence). V dropped 4 bases and J dropped 2 bases, with 17 bases sitting between them. CDR3 length: 16 amino acids. Written as DNA, the CDR3 is TGTGCCAGCAGCTCTGGGGCAGGTGTTTTACAAGAGACCCAGTACTTC. This sequence encodes CASSSGAGVLQETQYF.

The chain couples TRBV28 to TRBJ2-5; 7 nucleotides agree with TRBD1. Germline lookup yields CDR1 MDHEN and CDR2 SYDVKM. This CDR3 spans 12 amino acids. Losses at the gene ends were 3 bases for V and 9 bases for J; bases not matched to a gene: 4. The CDR3 region has the DNA TGTGCCAGCAGTTTCTCGGGACAGCCCCAGTACTTC. It codes for CASSFSGQPQYF.

The gene calls are TRBV3-1 (or the pseudogene TRBV3-2) and TRBJ2-7; 13 bases match TRBD2. The germline V gene has CDR1 LGHDT and CDR2 YNNKEL (reference sequence). After removal of 1 base from V and 6 bases from J, the junction contained 3 bases not matched to a gene. This CDR3 has 15 residues. The CDR3 here is CASSQGLAGGREQYF. CDR3 coding DNA: TGTGCCAGCAGCCAAGGACTAGCGGGGGGACGCGAGCAGTACTTC.

The rearrangement joins TRBV4-1 to TRBJ2-7; possible D gene TRBD1, 5 bases. V was clipped by 2 bases and J by 2 bases, with 13 bases between them. The germline CDR1 and CDR2 sequences are MGHRA and YSYEKL. The CDR3 spans 15 residues. This CDR3 is CASSQYPDRTYEQYF. The CDR3 DNA sequence: TGCGCCAGCAGCCAATACCCTGACAGAACCTACGAGCAGTACTTC.